This T cell receptor beta chain was recovered during a study of neurological immune-mediated disorders. V lost 5 bases, J lost 2 bases, and 13 bases lay in between. The CDR3 length is 14 residues. Per the germline V gene, CDR1 is MNHEY and CDR2 is SMNVEV (reference sequence). Study-wide points: Expansion of TCR clones was greatest in HTLV-1-associated myelopathy and smallest in multiple sclerosis, where it fell below that of healthy controls.

Healthy control participants comprised blood bank volunteers in Maryland, USA. 5'RACE employing 10-nucleotide random UMIs yielded the cDNA. TCRdb passed the 5' RACE reads through MiXCR, listing each CDR3 protein once. The top ten hold about 46% of the sample, which has roughly 17,000 distinct CDR3 sequences, approximately 8.7% seen once. This clonotype was counted at least ten times. The antigen remains undetermined. The chain recombines TRBV27 with TRBJ2-7; the D gene is possibly TRBD2 (6 bases). Sequenced material: CD8+ T cells from blood. This sequence originates from a man between 50 and 59 years old in good health. In nucleotides, the CDR3 is TGTGCCAGCAGTAGATCTAGCGAAGCCTACGAGCAGTACTTC. It codes for CASSRSSEAYEQYF.